This T cell receptor (beta chain) came from a study of blood T cell repertoires in COVID-19. Study-level background: Specimens from acute and convalescent COVID-19 originated in the United States, Italy and Spain. T cells, B-cell-depleted T cells, or PBMCs supplied cDNA or gDNA.

Trimming stripped 4 bases from V and 0 bases from J, with 13 bases between. The CDR3 contains 16 residues. Germline-derived CDR1 and CDR2 are LNHDA and SQIVND (reference sequence). Authors' analysis steps: Reference gene primer amplification in the assay estimated nucleated cell counts. Profiling relied on immunoSEQ multiplex PCR, and the TCRdb table lists in-frame clones only, not all of them. The V and J calls and clone size are taken from that table; D and trimming were inferred from the DNA. The table shows about 230,000 clones, with roughly 85% occurring only once. This chain links TRBV19 with TRBJ2-4, with D possibly being TRBD1 (6 bases). The sequencing sample was made of peripheral blood. The clonotype comes from a man in his fifties or sixties with COVID-19, enrolled during active disease. CDR3 sequence (DNA): TGTGCCAGTAGTAACGGACAGTACCTAGCCAAAAACATTCAGTACTTC. It translates to CASSNGQYLAKNIQYF. Using reference TRBV19 and TRBJ2-4 for the parts outside the CDR3, the full variable domain is DGGITQSPKYLFRKEGQNVTLSCEQNLNHDAMYWYRQDPGQGLRLIYYSQIVNDFQKGDIAEGYSVSREKKESFPLTVTSAQKNPTAFYLCASSNGQYLAKNIQYFGAGTRLSVL.